Listed below are T cell receptor beta chains from one sample, sequenced in a study of blood T cell repertoires in COVID-19. The protocol was immunoSEQ multiplex PCR, while the TCRdb copy is restricted to in-frame clones and leaves out a portion. The table lists about 260,000 clones, roughly 86% of them singletons, with 0.65% to 0.8% in the top ten. Material for sequencing was peripheral blood. These receptor sequences come from a human donor in a cohort sampled during active COVID-19. The CDR3 runs from the conserved cysteine through the conserved F or W.

j_gene | v_gene | CDR3aa
TRBJ1-1 | TRBV5-1 | CASSVTPKRQGTNTEAFF
TRBJ1-5 | TRBV6-2/TRBV6-3 | CASSYTGVSNQPQHF
TRBJ2-1 | TRBV2 | CASRALAGGPGNEQFF
TRBJ2-3 | TRBV6-1 | CASSEAQRLTQYF
TRBJ2-7 | TRBV6-6 | CASSYRGDTREQYF
TRBJ2-1 | TRBV5-1 | CASSTGQGNEQFF
TRBJ2-7 | TRBV27 | CASSVEREVYEQYF
TRBJ1-5 | TRBV28 | CASRTAGGAGQPQHF
TRBJ2-3 | TRBV7-3 | CASSLLAGQPSGSTDTQYF
TRBJ2-7 | TRBV28 | CASSSRGSGAYEQYF
TRBJ1-1 | TRBV7-2 | CASSLPGLNTEAFF
TRBJ2-1 | TRBV6-1 | CASSETRQTWDYNEQFF
TRBJ1-4 | TRBV2 | CASRGGRVPGDEKLFF
TRBJ2-2 | TRBV6-6 | CASSRDRGSGELFF
TRBJ2-7 | TRBV7-9 | CASSLGFVTYEQYF
TRBJ1-5 | TRBV19 | CASSIAAGRYQPQHF
TRBJ1-4 | TRBV4-3 | CASSQDPGQRAEKLFF
TRBJ1-1 | TRBV4-3 | CASSQEGQLDTEAFF
TRBJ2-7 | TRBV5-6 | CASSLDQGRAYEQYF
TRBJ1-1 | TRBV19 | CASSMTGTPNTEAFF
TRBJ1-5 | TRBV5-6 | CASSLTGHLSNQPQHF
TRBJ2-5 | TRBV7-2 | CASSRGAARDQYF
TRBJ2-2 | TRBV12-3/TRBV12-4 | CASSSTNTGELFF
TRBJ2-2 | TRBV2 | CASSRTSGGAGELFF
TRBJ2-2 | TRBV9 | CASSAGAGGAGELFF
TRBJ1-5 | TRBV6-1 | CASSDEGHSYSNQPQHF
TRBJ2-7 | TRBV7-2 | CASSVRLAGPYEQYF
TRBJ2-5 | TRBV11-2 | CASSLALTSGTLETQYF
TRBJ1-5 | TRBV10-3 | CAISGGGSNQPQHF
TRBJ2-5 | TRBV11-2 | CASSLPAKFRETQYF
TRBJ2-7 | TRBV6-5 | CASSPRRDRGIGQYF
TRBJ1-6 | TRBV3-1/TRBV3-2 | CASSQEVGTSSPLHF
TRBJ1-1 | TRBV7-6 | CASSRGTGKNTEAFF
TRBJ1-1 | TRBV6-5 | CASSRRGLIEAFF
TRBJ2-1 | TRBV10-2 | CASSDSPHEQFF
TRBJ1-5 | TRBV28 | CASTPWGGQQQPQHF
TRBJ1-2 | TRBV12-3/TRBV12-4 | CASSLQGSYGYTF
TRBJ2-3 | TRBV27 | CASSPRAGVSDTQYF
TRBJ1-5 | TRBV3-1/TRBV3-2 | CASGGQPYSNQPQHF
TRBJ2-5 | TRBV10-3 | CAISEAGQGETQYF
TRBJ2-1 | TRBV15 | CATSTLALLAGGPWSSYNEQFF
TRBJ2-6 | TRBV5-4 | CASSWQGSGANVLTF
TRBJ2-7 | TRBV30 | CAWGSRLAGGSEQYF
TRBJ2-7 | TRBV5-6 | CASSWGQRGTEVYEQYF
TRBJ2-7 | TRBV5-4 | CASSWAGGGREQYF
TRBJ1-5 | TRBV2 | CASSDPGNQPQHF
TRBJ1-2 | TRBV5-1 | CASSLAGRVVQGGYTF
TRBJ1-3 | TRBV27 | CASSLYRPGSGNTIYF
TRBJ1-5 | TRBV4-1 | CASSQDVGGNQPQHF
TRBJ1-1 | TRBV5-4 | CASSLGDRGLLDTEAFF
TRBJ2-3 | TRBV11-3 | CASSLGPGLAGVADTQYF